The TCR beta chain under discussion was sequenced for a study of blood T cell repertoires in COVID-19. Study in general: Samples of COVID-19 (acute and convalescent) were obtained from the United States, Italy and Spain. The cDNA or gDNA used as material had been derived from T cells, B-cell-depleted T cells, or PBMCs.

Participant ages covered about 18 to 89 years across 25 or so US areas. The study assigned cohorts using participant-reported clinical history. Assay used: immunoSEQ multiplex PCR; TCRdb lists only in-frame clones, some missing. The sample shows approximately 220,000 clones, 80% to 90% of them seen only once. This clone has only one observation. In germline, CDR1 is LGHDT, CDR2 YNNKEL (reference sequence). V lost 1 base, J lost 3 bases, and 10 bases stayed unmatched. The length of the CDR3 is 17 residues. The chain couples TRBV3-1 (or the pseudogene TRBV3-2) to TRBJ2-7; 9 nucleotides agree with TRBD1. Specimen: PBMCs or T cells enriched from blood (not recorded which). The receptor was derived from a woman between 40 and 55 years old with acute COVID-19. The CDR3 sequence is CASSQVLSGQGIYEQYF. CDR3 bases: TGTGCCAGCAGCCAAGTTCTTTCCGGACAGGGGATCTACGAGCAGTACTTC.